These T cell receptor beta chains were read from a single sample in a study of blood T cell repertoires in COVID-19. Sequencing was performed with immunoSEQ multiplex PCR; in TCRdb, only in-frame clones are kept and a portion is missing. The data contain about 470,000 clones, roughly 90% of them seen just once; the ten biggest clones take up 0.65% to 0.9%. The sequenced material came from PBMCs or T cells enriched from blood (not recorded which). These receptor sequences come from a woman aged 18-29 years who had recovered from COVID-19. The CDR3 runs from the conserved cysteine through the conserved F or W. The order of the fields is CDR3 protein, CDR3 DNA, D gene, clone size, V gene, J gene. The D gene is left open where the match is weak. Clone size is shown for a subset of rows, as once, few, many or a class of expanded clone.

CDR3aa: CASSDLGTAGYTF; CDR3nt: TGTGCCAGCAGTGATCTCGGGACAGCCGGCTACACCTTC; d_gene: TRBD1; abundance: .; v_gene: TRBV6-4; j_gene: TRBJ1-2
CDR3aa: CASSFPPDRETLRGYTF; CDR3nt: TGTGCCAGCAGCTTCCCCCCGGACAGGGAAACTTTGCGGGGCTACACCTTC; d_gene: TRBD1; abundance: .; v_gene: TRBV7-9; j_gene: TRBJ1-2
CDR3aa: CASSLLQGAEQYF; CDR3nt: TGTGCCAGCAGCTTATTACAGGGGGCCGAGCAGTACTTC; d_gene: TRBD1; abundance: once; v_gene: TRBV7-9; j_gene: TRBJ2-7
CDR3aa: CASRRTGGGYGYTF; CDR3nt: TGTGCCAGCAGGAGGACAGGGGGCGGCTATGGCTACACCTTC; d_gene: TRBD1; abundance: .; v_gene: TRBV5-4; j_gene: TRBJ1-2
CDR3aa: CASSDPLSGGSYNEQFF; CDR3nt: TGCGCCAGCAGTGATCCCCTTTCAGGGGGCTCCTACAATGAGCAGTTCTTC; d_gene: TRBD1; abundance: .; v_gene: TRBV10-2; j_gene: TRBJ2-1
CDR3aa: CASSEDRNSPLHF; CDR3nt: TGTGCCAGCAGTGAAGACAGGAATTCACCCCTCCACTTT; d_gene: .; abundance: .; v_gene: TRBV6-1; j_gene: TRBJ1-6
CDR3aa: CSVEYPGQGEKLFF; CDR3nt: TGCAGCGTTGAATACCCGGGACAGGGTGAAAAACTGTTTTTT; d_gene: TRBD1; abundance: .; v_gene: TRBV29-1; j_gene: TRBJ1-4
CDR3aa: CASRHDFGQETQYF; CDR3nt: TGTGCCAGCAGGCACGACTTTGGCCAAGAGACCCAGTACTTC; d_gene: .; abundance: .; v_gene: TRBV2; j_gene: TRBJ2-5
CDR3aa: CASSLGGQSNQPQHF; CDR3nt: TGTGCCAGCAGCTTAGGGGGGCAAAGCAATCAGCCCCAGCATTTT; d_gene: .; abundance: .; v_gene: TRBV7-9; j_gene: TRBJ1-5
CDR3aa: CASSESREGLKSYNEQFF; CDR3nt: TGCGCCAGCAGTGAGTCCAGAGAGGGACTCAAATCCTACAATGAGCAGTTCTTC; d_gene: .; abundance: .; v_gene: TRBV10-1; j_gene: TRBJ2-1
CDR3aa: CASSPDRGSQPQHF; CDR3nt: TGTGCCAGCAGCCCGGACAGGGGGAGTCAGCCCCAGCATTTT; d_gene: TRBD1; abundance: .; v_gene: TRBV6-5; j_gene: TRBJ1-5
CDR3aa: CASGSEGGPNEKLFF; CDR3nt: TGTGCCAGCGGGTCAGAAGGGGGACCAAATGAAAAACTGTTTTTT; d_gene: .; abundance: .; v_gene: TRBV2; j_gene: TRBJ1-4
CDR3aa: CASSAEGGTLSGYTF; CDR3nt: TGTGCCAGCAGCGCGGAAGGGGGAACACTTTCGGGCTACACCTTC; d_gene: .; abundance: .; v_gene: TRBV9; j_gene: TRBJ1-2
CDR3aa: CASSEALGGAGEQYF; CDR3nt: TGTGCCAGCAGTGAAGCGCTTGGGGGGGCGGGAGAGCAGTACTTC; d_gene: .; abundance: .; v_gene: TRBV2; j_gene: TRBJ2-7
CDR3aa: CSASQEGPAFF; CDR3nt: TGCAGTGCTAGTCAGGAGGGCCCAGCTTTCTTT; d_gene: .; abundance: .; v_gene: TRBV20-1; j_gene: TRBJ1-1
CDR3aa: CASSAGQLSSGNTIYF; CDR3nt: TGTGCCAGCTCTGCCGGACAGCTTAGCTCTGGAAACACCATATATTTT; d_gene: .; abundance: .; v_gene: TRBV18; j_gene: TRBJ1-3
CDR3aa: CASSPAVGYEQYF; CDR3nt: TGTGCCAGCAGCCCTGCGGTAGGATACGAGCAGTACTTC; d_gene: .; abundance: .; v_gene: TRBV5-4; j_gene: TRBJ2-7
CDR3aa: CASSEQGGYTEAFF; CDR3nt: TGTGCCAGCAGTGAACAGGGCGGTTACACTGAAGCTTTCTTT; d_gene: .; abundance: once; v_gene: TRBV6-1; j_gene: TRBJ1-1
CDR3aa: CASSQDTGGGSTEAFF; CDR3nt: TGCGCCAGCAGCCAAGATACCGGGGGCGGGAGCACTGAAGCTTTCTTT; d_gene: .; abundance: .; v_gene: TRBV4-1; j_gene: TRBJ1-1
CDR3aa: CASRGEGAKNIQYF; CDR3nt: TGTGCCAGCAGGGGAGAAGGAGCCAAAAACATTCAGTACTTC; d_gene: .; abundance: .; v_gene: TRBV21-1; j_gene: TRBJ2-4
CDR3aa: CASSEIAGFGDTQYF; CDR3nt: TGTGCCAGCAGTGAAATAGCAGGGTTTGGGGATACGCAGTATTTT; d_gene: .; abundance: .; v_gene: TRBV2; j_gene: TRBJ2-3
CDR3aa: CASSFEEGTKNTGELFF; CDR3nt: TGTGCCAGCAGCTTTGAAGAGGGGACAAAGAACACCGGGGAGCTGTTTTTT; d_gene: .; abundance: .; v_gene: TRBV5-6; j_gene: TRBJ2-2
CDR3aa: CASKGTVSTEAFF; CDR3nt: TGTGCCAGCAAGGGGACAGTGAGCACTGAAGCTTTCTTT; d_gene: TRBD1; abundance: .; v_gene: TRBV2; j_gene: TRBJ1-1
CDR3aa: CASSEGTVQGWGEKLFF; CDR3nt: TGTGCCAGCAGCGAGGGGACCGTACAGGGATGGGGTGAAAAACTGTTTTTT; d_gene: .; abundance: few; v_gene: TRBV9; j_gene: TRBJ1-4
CDR3aa: CASRPLGHPLRF; CDR3nt: TGTGCCAGTAGACCTTTGGGACACCCACTTCGCTTT; d_gene: .; abundance: .; v_gene: TRBV19; j_gene: TRBJ1-1
CDR3aa: CATGTSGADNEQFF; CDR3nt: TGTGCCACGGGGACTAGCGGGGCCGACAATGAGCAGTTCTTC; d_gene: TRBD2; abundance: .; v_gene: TRBV24-1; j_gene: TRBJ2-1
CDR3aa: CASSPGQGSSYEQYF; CDR3nt: TGTGCCAGTAGTCCGGGACAGGGGAGCTCCTACGAGCAGTACTTC; d_gene: TRBD1; abundance: once; v_gene: TRBV19; j_gene: TRBJ2-7
CDR3aa: CATSLEQDYGYTF; CDR3nt: TGTGCCACCTCCCTTGAGCAGGACTATGGCTACACCTTC; d_gene: .; abundance: once; v_gene: TRBV15; j_gene: TRBJ1-2
CDR3aa: CSVEATGGSYGYTF; CDR3nt: TGCAGCGTTGAGGCGACAGGGGGTAGCTATGGCTACACCTTC; d_gene: TRBD1; abundance: .; v_gene: TRBV29-1; j_gene: TRBJ1-2
CDR3aa: CASSPTGVDQPQHF; CDR3nt: TGTGCCAGCAGCCCAACAGGAGTAGATCAGCCCCAGCATTTT; d_gene: .; abundance: .; v_gene: TRBV5-5; j_gene: TRBJ1-5
CDR3aa: CAWKSGGAVTKNIQYF; CDR3nt: TGTGCCTGGAAGTCCGGAGGGGCGGTGACCAAAAACATTCAGTACTTC; d_gene: .; abundance: .; v_gene: TRBV30; j_gene: TRBJ2-4
CDR3aa: CASSLQGNGYEQYF; CDR3nt: TGCGCCAGCAGCCTACAGGGGAATGGATACGAGCAGTACTTC; d_gene: TRBD1; abundance: .; v_gene: TRBV5-1; j_gene: TRBJ2-7
CDR3aa: CASSPKGLADSTDTQYF; CDR3nt: TGTGCCAGCAGTCCGAAAGGACTAGCGGATAGCACAGATACGCAGTATTTT; d_gene: TRBD2; abundance: .; v_gene: TRBV27; j_gene: TRBJ2-3
CDR3aa: CATGSRGANYGYTF; CDR3nt: TGTGCCACAGGCTCCCGGGGAGCTAACTATGGCTACACCTTC; d_gene: .; abundance: .; v_gene: TRBV6-6; j_gene: TRBJ1-2
CDR3aa: CASSVSVYNEQFF; CDR3nt: TGTGCCAGCAGCGTAAGCGTTTACAATGAGCAGTTCTTC; d_gene: .; abundance: .; v_gene: TRBV9; j_gene: TRBJ2-1
CDR3aa: CASRSPQGGYTF; CDR3nt: TGTGCCAGCAGGTCCCCTCAGGGTGGCTACACCTTC; d_gene: .; abundance: .; v_gene: TRBV6-6; j_gene: TRBJ1-2
CDR3aa: CASSLTDTYEKLFF; CDR3nt: TGTGCCAGCAGCTTAACGGACACATATGAAAAACTGTTTTTT; d_gene: .; abundance: .; v_gene: TRBV7-9; j_gene: TRBJ1-4
CDR3aa: CAWRQGLAYEQYF; CDR3nt: TGTGCCTGGAGACAGGGGCTGGCCTACGAGCAGTACTTC; d_gene: TRBD1; abundance: .; v_gene: TRBV30; j_gene: TRBJ2-7
CDR3aa: CAWSTQDGGEAFF; CDR3nt: TGTGCCTGGAGTACCCAAGACGGGGGGGAAGCTTTCTTT; d_gene: .; abundance: few; v_gene: TRBV30; j_gene: TRBJ1-1
CDR3aa: CASTRGGAGTEAFF; CDR3nt: TGTGCCAGCACTCGGGGGGGCGCAGGCACTGAAGCTTTCTTT; d_gene: .; abundance: .; v_gene: TRBV27; j_gene: TRBJ1-1
CDR3aa: CASSYGLAGPQHF; CDR3nt: TGTGCCAGCAGTTACGGGTTGGCGGGGCCCCAGCATTTT; d_gene: .; abundance: .; v_gene: TRBV6-5; j_gene: TRBJ1-5
CDR3aa: CASSTRDRGYGYTF; CDR3nt: TGTGCCAGCAGTACCCGGGACAGGGGATATGGCTACACCTTC; d_gene: TRBD1; abundance: .; v_gene: TRBV27; j_gene: TRBJ1-2
CDR3aa: CASSLGRLGQETQYF; CDR3nt: TGCGCCAGCAGCTTGGGGAGGTTGGGCCAAGAGACCCAGTACTTC; d_gene: .; abundance: once; v_gene: TRBV5-1; j_gene: TRBJ2-5
CDR3aa: CATSLTGGETQYF; CDR3nt: TGTGCCACCAGTCTGACAGGGGGAGAGACCCAGTACTTC; d_gene: TRBD1; abundance: .; v_gene: TRBV24-1; j_gene: TRBJ2-5
CDR3aa: CASSSRNRATYGYTF; CDR3nt: TGTGCCAGTAGTTCCCGTAACAGGGCCACCTATGGCTACACCTTC; d_gene: .; abundance: once; v_gene: TRBV19; j_gene: TRBJ1-2
CDR3aa: CASSAGQGEAFF; CDR3nt: TGTGCCAGCAGCGCGGGACAGGGTGAAGCTTTCTTT; d_gene: TRBD1; abundance: .; v_gene: TRBV7-6; j_gene: TRBJ1-1
CDR3aa: CASGLSAGGPPGELFF; CDR3nt: TGTGCTAGTGGTTTATCAGCGGGGGGGCCCCCCGGGGAGCTGTTTTTT; d_gene: TRBD2; abundance: .; v_gene: TRBV12-5; j_gene: TRBJ2-2
CDR3aa: CASSHGAGGGSQPQHF; CDR3nt: TGTGCCAGCAGCCACGGGGCAGGGGGCGGGAGTCAGCCCCAGCATTTT; d_gene: TRBD1; abundance: .; v_gene: TRBV28; j_gene: TRBJ1-5
CDR3aa: CASRLLGSEAAFF; CDR3nt: TGCGCCAGCAGGCTTTTGGGGAGTGAGGCGGCTTTCTTT; d_gene: .; abundance: .; v_gene: TRBV5-1; j_gene: TRBJ1-1
CDR3aa: CASSLAGGTGQGYTF; CDR3nt: TGTGCCAGCAGCTTAGCGGGGGGGACAGGGCAGGGCTACACCTTC; d_gene: TRBD1; abundance: .; v_gene: TRBV7-8; j_gene: TRBJ1-2
CDR3aa: CASSPGQGYGYTF; CDR3nt: TGTGCCAGCAGCCCGGGACAGGGGTATGGCTACACCTTC; d_gene: TRBD1; abundance: .; v_gene: TRBV14; j_gene: TRBJ1-2
CDR3aa: CASSFTGGGNTGELFF; CDR3nt: TGTGCCAGCAGCTTTACAGGGGGAGGGAACACCGGGGAGCTGTTTTTT; d_gene: TRBD1; abundance: .; v_gene: TRBV5-5; j_gene: TRBJ2-2
CDR3aa: CASGASAEETQYF; CDR3nt: TGTGCCAGCGGGGCAAGCGCGGAAGAGACCCAGTACTTC; d_gene: .; abundance: .; v_gene: TRBV6-5; j_gene: TRBJ2-5
CDR3aa: CAISESRRGRDYGYTF; CDR3nt: TGTGCCATCAGTGAGTCGAGGAGGGGGCGGGACTATGGCTACACCTTC; d_gene: TRBD1; abundance: once; v_gene: TRBV10-3; j_gene: TRBJ1-2
CDR3aa: CASSLGGGNGNQPQHF; CDR3nt: TGTGCCAGCAGCTTAGGGGGGGGGAACGGCAATCAGCCCCAGCATTTT; d_gene: .; abundance: .; v_gene: TRBV5-4; j_gene: TRBJ1-5
CDR3aa: CASSLPGTNNSPLHF; CDR3nt: TGTGCCAGCAGCCTTCCCGGGACAAATAATTCACCCCTCCACTTT; d_gene: .; abundance: .; v_gene: TRBV14; j_gene: TRBJ1-6
CDR3aa: CASSLSWQARTDTQYF; CDR3nt: TGCGCCAGCAGCCTAAGCTGGCAGGCCAGAACAGATACGCAGTATTTT; d_gene: .; abundance: .; v_gene: TRBV5-1; j_gene: TRBJ2-3